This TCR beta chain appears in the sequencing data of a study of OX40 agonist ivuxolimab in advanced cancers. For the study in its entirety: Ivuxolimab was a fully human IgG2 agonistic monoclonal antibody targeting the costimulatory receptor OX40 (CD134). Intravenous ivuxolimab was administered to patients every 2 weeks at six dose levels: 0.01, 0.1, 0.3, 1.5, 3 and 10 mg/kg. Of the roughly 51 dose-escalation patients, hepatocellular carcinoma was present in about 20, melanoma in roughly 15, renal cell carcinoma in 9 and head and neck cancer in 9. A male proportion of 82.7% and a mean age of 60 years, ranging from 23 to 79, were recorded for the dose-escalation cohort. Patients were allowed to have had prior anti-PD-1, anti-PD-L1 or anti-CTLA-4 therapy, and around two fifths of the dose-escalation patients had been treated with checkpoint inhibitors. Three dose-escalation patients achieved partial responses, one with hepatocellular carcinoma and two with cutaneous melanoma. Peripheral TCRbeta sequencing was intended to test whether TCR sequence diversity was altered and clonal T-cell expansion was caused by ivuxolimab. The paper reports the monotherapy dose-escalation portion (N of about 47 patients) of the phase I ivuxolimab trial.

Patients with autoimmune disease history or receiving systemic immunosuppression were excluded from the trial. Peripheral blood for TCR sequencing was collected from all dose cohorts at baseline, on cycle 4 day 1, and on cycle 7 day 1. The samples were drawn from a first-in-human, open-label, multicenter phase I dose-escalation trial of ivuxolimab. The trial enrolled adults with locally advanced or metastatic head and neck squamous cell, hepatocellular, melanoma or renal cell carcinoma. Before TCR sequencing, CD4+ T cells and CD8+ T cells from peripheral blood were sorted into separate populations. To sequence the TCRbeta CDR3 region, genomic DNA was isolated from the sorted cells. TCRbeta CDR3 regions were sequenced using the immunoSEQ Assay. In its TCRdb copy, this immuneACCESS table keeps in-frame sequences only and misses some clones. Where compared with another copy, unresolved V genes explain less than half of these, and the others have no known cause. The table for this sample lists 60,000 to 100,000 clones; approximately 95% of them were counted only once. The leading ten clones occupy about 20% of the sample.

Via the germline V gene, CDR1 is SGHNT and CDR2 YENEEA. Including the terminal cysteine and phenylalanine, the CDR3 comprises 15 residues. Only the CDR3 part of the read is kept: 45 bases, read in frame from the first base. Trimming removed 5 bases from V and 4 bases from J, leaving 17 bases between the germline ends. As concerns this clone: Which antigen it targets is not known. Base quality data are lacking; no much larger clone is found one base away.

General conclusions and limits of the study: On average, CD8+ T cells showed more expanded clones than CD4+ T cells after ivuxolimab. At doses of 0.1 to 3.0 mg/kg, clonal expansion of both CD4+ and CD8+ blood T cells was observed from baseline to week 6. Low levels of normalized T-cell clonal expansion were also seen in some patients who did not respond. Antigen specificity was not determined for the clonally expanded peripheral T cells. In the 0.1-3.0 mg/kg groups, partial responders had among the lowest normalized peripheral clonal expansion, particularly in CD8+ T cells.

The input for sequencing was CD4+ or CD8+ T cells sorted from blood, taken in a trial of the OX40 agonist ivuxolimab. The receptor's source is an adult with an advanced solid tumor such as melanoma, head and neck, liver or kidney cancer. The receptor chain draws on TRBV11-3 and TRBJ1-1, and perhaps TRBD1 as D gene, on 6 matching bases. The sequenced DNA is TGTGCCAGCAGCCCACGAGGGGGGCTGAGCACTGAAGCTTTCTTT. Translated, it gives CASSPRGGLSTEAFF.